The clone carrying this T cell receptor (beta chain) was detected once. Its cognate antigen is unknown. Treatment noted: oral pan-JAK inhibitor, 5-10 mg twice daily. The sample is drawn from a study of CD8+ T cells in alopecia areata. Study information: Administration of oral tofacitinib to treated patients was at 5 to 10 mg twice daily.

RNA extraction and reverse transcription yielded cDNA as sequencing template. Some clones are missing from TCRdb's copy, which holds only in-frame ones; the method was immunoSEQ multiplex PCR. The sample consists of 120,000 to 150,000 clones, about 86% of them appearing once. Study-wide findings and caveats: Across lesional scalp, and particularly alopecia totalis/universalis, clonality surpassed that of normal scalp. In scalp and blood, many expanded lesional clones persisted during tofacitinib. With patients, TCR sharing proved less clear than in mice, a difference possibly related to HLA.

V gave up 7 bases and J gave up 4 bases; unmatched junction bases: 5. The CDR3 totals 13 residues. CDR1 and CDR2 (germline): SNHLY, FYNNEI. This specimen was CD8+ T cells sorted from blood, taken at week 4, from a patient treated with tofacitinib. This receptor was taken from a human donor with alopecia areata. The chain recombines TRBV2 with TRBJ2-3; TRBD1 aligns across 7 bases. In DNA, the CDR3 is TGTGCCAGCACCGGACAGGTTCCAGATACGCAGTATTTT. This gives the protein CASTGQVPDTQYF.